This T cell receptor (beta chain) was identified during a study of blood T cell repertoires in COVID-19. The trim removed 1 base at V and 7 bases at J, leaving 4 bases unmatched. The CDR3 spans 15 residues. Germline lookup yields CDR1 MNHEY and CDR2 SVGAGI. Original processing notes: Reference gene primer amplification in the assay estimated nucleated cell counts. The data were produced by immunoSEQ multiplex PCR, yet TCRdb's version contains in-frame clones alone and is incomplete. The DNA was the basis for D and trimming; V, J and clone size are from that table. The table records about 94,000 clones, approximately 83% of them present only once.

The material sequenced was peripheral blood. The TCR was taken from a man aged 60 to 69 with acute or convalescent COVID-19. J is TRBJ1-4 and V is TRBV6-5; 9 bases fit TRBD1. CDR3 loop: CASSYLGQGTEKLFF. The CDR3 DNA sequence: TGTGCCAGCAGTTACTTGGGACAGGGTACTGAAAAACTGTTTTTT.